These 27 T cell receptor beta chains were all obtained from the same sample, sequenced in a study of PD-1 blockade in mismatch repair-deficient tumors. Sequencing used immunoSEQ multiplex PCR; TCRdb keeps in-frame clones, though not all of them. The table has about 40,000 clones, around 79% seen once. Sequenced here: peripheral blood, sampled 4 weeks after starting pembrolizumab. Receptor source: an adult with mismatch repair-deficient cancer.

The rearrangement joins TRBV6-5 to TRBJ2-3; 14 bases are a match to TRBD2. CDR1 is MNHEY, CDR2 SVGAGI, per germline. V dropped 0 bases and J dropped 14; count of bases not matched to a gene: 7. CDR3 length equals 15 residues. In DNA form, the CDR3 reads TGTGCCAGCAGTTACTCGAGCGAGACTAGCGGGAGGGCGTATTTT. Residues: CASSYSSETSGRAYF.

The chain couples TRBV7-2 to TRBJ2-1, with D perhaps TRBD1 (6 bases). CDR3 length equals 15 residues. Germline loops: CDR1 SGHTA, CDR2 FQGNSA. V was shortened by 1 base and J by 5 bases, with 12 bases between the two germline ends. CDR3 amino acids: CASSLGGQPNNEQFF. CDR3 nucleotides: TGTGCCAGCAGCTTAGGAGGACAGCCCAACAATGAGCAGTTCTTC. The full variable domain, completed using reference TRBV7-2 and TRBJ2-1, is GAGVSQSPSNKVTEKGKDVELRCDPISGHTALYWYRQSLGQGLEFLIYFQGNSAPDKSGLPSDRFSAERTGGSVSTLTIQRTQQEDSAVYLCASSLGGQPNNEQFFGPGTRLTVL.

The rearrangement joins TRBV4-3 to TRBJ2-3, with D perhaps TRBD2 (5 bases). V was pared by 1 base and J by 2 bases, with 10 bases between. Germline lookup yields CDR1 LGHNA and CDR2 YSLEER. The CDR3 runs to 15 residues. The CDR3 sequence: CASSQGGFSTDTQYF. CDR3 DNA: TGCGCCAGCAGCCAAGGAGGGTTTTCCACAGATACGCAGTATTTT.

The chain couples TRBV6-1 to TRBJ2-6, with 10 bases that match TRBD2. Germline V gene data show CDR1 as MNHNS and CDR2 as SASEGT. This CDR3 region has 15 residues. The ends lost 4 bases at V and 3 bases at J; junction bases unmatched: 0. This chain's CDR3 is CASSASGSGANVLTF. The CDR3 nucleotides are TGTGCCAGCAGTGCTAGCGGGAGTGGGGCCAACGTCCTGACTTTC.

This sequence joins TRBV6-6 and TRBJ2-7; no definite D call. V shed 0 bases and J shed 5 bases, with 5 bases lying between them. The CDR3 has 12 amino acids. Germline assignment: CDR1 MNHNY and CDR2 SVGAGI (reference sequence). The CDR3 sequence: CASSYSRDEQYF. The DNA of the CDR3 is TGTGCCAGCAGTTACTCAAGGGACGAGCAGTACTTC.

This clone occurred once. CDR3 residues: CASSLRETQYF. The CDR3 coding sequence is TGTGCCAGCAGCTTAAGAGAGACCCAGTACTTC. The gene calls are TRBV11-3 and TRBJ2-5; D is uncertain. V lost 2 bases to trimming and J lost 4 bases, with 2 bases between them. Germline V CDR1 and CDR2: SGHNT, YENEEA. The CDR3 has 11 residues.

The chain employs TRBV6-4 and TRBJ1-1; D remains unclear. CDR3 length equals 15 residues. Germline V lookup: CDR1 MRHNA, CDR2 SNTAGT. Between the trimmed V and J ends, which lost 8 bases and 2 bases, there was a span of 18 bases. The CDR3: CASPPLYSSNTEAFF. DNA of the CDR3: TGTGCCAGCCCCCCGCTGTACAGCTCTAACACTGAAGCTTTCTTT.

The gene calls are TRBV30 and TRBJ2-7, with 8 bases that match TRBD2. Trimming at V came to 3 bases and at J to 3 bases, leaving 13 bases not matched to a gene. The CDR3 sequence is 16 residues long. In germline, CDR1 is GTSNPN, CDR2 SVGIG (reference sequence). The CDR3 DNA follows: TGTGCCTGGAGGGGGATGAATAGCGGGAAGTTCTACGAGCAGTACTTC. It codes for CAWRGMNSGKFYEQYF.

The chain employs TRBV18 and TRBJ1-2, with TRBD1 matching over 7 bases. This CDR3 has 13 residues. The germline V gene has CDR1 KGHSH and CDR2 LQKENI. V shed 5 bases and J 6 bases; nucleotides not matched to a gene: 6. The CDR3 loop is CASSEQGSNGYTF. As DNA, the CDR3 is TGTGCCAGCTCAGAACAGGGGTCGAATGGCTACACCTTC.

This chain connects TRBV6-4 to TRBJ2-1; perhaps TRBD2 as D (6 bases). The CDR3 is 12 residues long. V was pared by 4 bases and J by 5 bases, with 6 bases between. Looked up from germline, CDR1 is MRHNA and CDR2 is SNTAGT. CDR3 nucleotide sequence: TGTGCCAGCAGTGCGGGAGACAATGAGCAGTTCTTC. It codes for CASSAGDNEQFF.

As concerns this clone: Sequence at one end of the junction differs from germline and may be a read error. The rearrangement links TRBV7-7 to TRBJ2-5, with D uncertain. Germline CDR1 is SSHAT and CDR2 is FNYEAQ (reference sequence). The CDR3 loop spans 14 amino acids. The CDR3 region has the DNA TGTGCTAGCAGCTTAAGGGCGACGGAAGAGACCCAGTACTTC. As protein: CASSLRATEETQYF.

In its sample, this clone was seen once. The gene calls are TRBV29-1 and TRBJ2-7; D gene unclear. Between the trimmed V and J ends, which lost 5 bases and 3 bases, there was a span of 11 bases. This CDR3 comprises 12 residues. Looked up from germline, CDR1 is SQVTM and CDR2 is ANQGSEA. For the CDR3, the DNA is TGCAGCGTTCTGGAGACCATCTACGAGCAGTACTTC. Its translation: CSVLETIYEQYF.

This clone was detected only once. This chain joins TRBV14 and TRBJ2-2; D call uncertain. This CDR3 region has 12 residues. V was cut by 7 bases and J by 7 bases, with 10 bases left in between. Looked up from germline, CDR1 is SGHDN and CDR2 is FVKESK. CDR3 DNA: TGTGCCAGCAAGGCTCCGGGCGGGGAGCTGTTTTTT. Translating gives CASKAPGGELFF.

Of note for this clone: This may be a read error, as it is one base from a much larger clone. The V gene is TRBV5-6, the J gene TRBJ1-3, with no clear D. Looked up from germline, CDR1 is SGHDT and CDR2 is YYEEEE. The length of the CDR3 is 15 residues. CDR3 in DNA: TGTGCCAGCAGCTCGAGGGAGTTCTCTGGAAACATCATATATTTT. Translating gives CASSSREFSGNIIYF. The whole variable domain, remainder taken from reference TRBV5-6 and TRBJ1-3, is DAGVTQSPTHLIKTRGQQVTLRCSPKSGHDTVSWYQQALGQGPQFIFQYYEEEERQRGNFPDRFSGHQFPNYSSELNVNALLLGDSALYLCASSSREFSGNIIYFGEGSWLTVV.

The V gene is TRBV5-6, the J gene TRBJ2-5, with 7 bases lining up with TRBD2. V shed 2 bases and J 5 bases; nucleotides not matched to a gene: 9. Per germline, CDR1 SGHDT and CDR2 YYEEEE. There are 15 residues in the CDR3. CDR3 protein: CASSFWEGWEETQYF. The DNA of the CDR3 is TGTGCCAGCAGCTTCTGGGAGGGGTGGGAGGAGACCCAGTACTTC.

V usage is TRBV5-5 and J usage is TRBJ1-5, with D tentatively TRBD1 (5 bases). Trimming left V 3 bases short and J 7 bases short, with 17 bases between. Germline values: CDR1 SGHKS, CDR2 YYEKEE (reference sequence). The CDR3 consists of 15 residues. DNA of the CDR3: TGTGCCAGCAGCTACCTCGGGGGTATAGGCCAGCCCCAGCATTTT. This gives the protein CASSYLGGIGQPQHF. Combining the CDR3 with reference TRBV5-5 and TRBJ1-5 gives the whole variable domain DAGVTQSPTHLIKTRGQQVTLRCSPISGHKSVSWYQQVLGQGPQFIFQYYEKEERGRGNFPDRFSARQFPNYSSELNVNALLLGDSALYLCASSYLGGIGQPQHFGDGTRLSIL.

This chain joins TRBV27 and TRBJ1-1; 10 bases match TRBD1. Trimming cost V 6 bases and J 1 base; bases outside gene matches: 5. Germline CDR1 reads MNHEY; CDR2 reads SMNVEV (reference sequence). The CDR3 totals 15 residues. The CDR3 sequence is CASSSTGGRNTEAFF. The CDR3 region has the DNA TGTGCCAGCAGCTCGACAGGGGGCCGGAACACTGAAGCTTTCTTT.

The chain links TRBV4-1 to TRBJ2-2; D call uncertain. CDR1 and CDR2 (germline): MGHRA, YSYEKL. V was clipped by 8 bases and J by 7 bases, with 20 bases between them. CDR3 size: 15 residues. In DNA, the CDR3 is TGCGCCAGCGGAGCAGTCGGGCAGCGTGACGGGGAGCTGTTTTTT. Translation gives CASGAVGQRDGELFF.

This clone was found once. V and J are TRBV6-6 and TRBJ2-1; D is undetermined. This CDR3 region has 13 residues. V shed 2 bases and J shed 6 bases, with 8 bases lying between them. Per the germline V gene, CDR1 is MNHNY and CDR2 is SVGAGI (reference sequence). The CDR3 DNA reads TGTGCCAGCAGTTACCTGACTGCCAATGAGCAGTTCTTC. The encoded protein is CASSYLTANEQFF.

CDR3 residues: CASSQEGTGWDNQPQHF. The DNA for the CDR3 is TGTGCCAGCAGTCAAGAGGGGACAGGGTGGGACAATCAGCCCCAGCATTTT. The chain joins TRBV9 to TRBJ1-5; the match to TRBD1 covers 9 bases. Germline CDR1 is SGDLS and CDR2 is YYNGEE. This CDR3 region has 17 residues. The V gene end was trimmed by 5 bases and the J gene end by 3 bases; junction bases not matched to a gene: 12.

CDR3 sequence reads: CASSEFKGMMNTEAFF. The CDR3 DNA sequence: TGTGCCAGCAGTGAATTTAAGGGGATGATGAACACTGAAGCTTTCTTT. V is TRBV2 and J is TRBJ1-1; possible D gene TRBD1, 5 bases. Germline CDR1 reads SNHLY; CDR2 reads FYNNEI. This CDR3 contains 16 residues. V lost 2 bases, J lost 0 bases, and 13 bases lay in between.

The CDR3 nucleotides are TGCAGCGCCGGCGGCGGGGTAGGCGCAGATACGCAGTATTTT. Protein sequence: CSAGGGVGADTQYF. The V gene is TRBV29-1, the J gene TRBJ2-3; D is possibly TRBD2 (6 bases). The length of the CDR3 is 14 residues. Trimming shortened V by 7 bases and J by 4 bases, and 18 bases separated the two germline ends. Per the germline V gene, CDR1 is SQVTM and CDR2 is ANQGSEA.

The chain joins TRBV6-5 to TRBJ2-2, with no clear D. The CDR3 has 14 residues. The germline V gene has CDR1 MNHEY and CDR2 SVGAGI. V shed 0 bases and J shed 3 bases, with 5 bases lying between them. The CDR3: CASSYSLYTGELFF. The CDR3 DNA follows: TGTGCCAGCAGTTACTCGCTGTACACCGGGGAGCTGTTTTTT.

V usage is TRBV28 and J usage is TRBJ2-2; TRBD1 matches 10 bases. Germline lookup yields CDR1 MDHEN and CDR2 SYDVKM. With 10 bases clipped from V and 7 bases from J, the junction kept 9 bases outside the gene matches. This CDR3 has 14 amino acids. The CDR3 region has the DNA TGTGCCACTGGTTCCGGGACAGGGGTCGGGGAGCTGTTTTTT. This codes for CATGSGTGVGELFF.

As concerns this clone: At one end the junction does not follow the germline gene, possibly because of a read error. This sequence joins TRBV29-1 and TRBJ2-3; the D is unclear. Germline CDR1 is SQVTM and CDR2 is ANQGSEA. CDR3 length equals 11 residues. The CDR3 coding sequence is TGCAGCGTTGAAGATCGTCGGTTATGGGGTTTT. Translated: CSVEDRRLWGF.

The chain joins TRBV15 to TRBJ2-5; D is possibly TRBD1 or TRBD2 (5 bases each). CDR1 LNHNV and CDR2 YYDKDF come from the germline V gene (reference sequence). The CDR3 is 13 residues long. Trimming stripped 0 bases from V and 5 bases from J, with 7 bases between. The CDR3 sequence: CATSRDWGETQYF. In DNA, the CDR3 is TGTGCCACCAGCAGAGATTGGGGGGAGACCCAGTACTTC.

This chain uses TRBV11-3 with TRBJ2-1; 7 positions match TRBD2. V trimming: 5 bases; J trimming: 0 bases; junction bases outside the gene matches: 4. CDR3 length: 15 amino acids. Looked up from germline, CDR1 is SGHNT and CDR2 is YENEEA. Here the CDR3 DNA reads TGTGCCAGCAGCCGCGGCGGGAGCTCCTACAATGAGCAGTTCTTC. Translation: CASSRGGSSYNEQFF.